This T cell receptor beta chain was identified in a study of CD8+ T cells in alopecia areata. General study points: Scalp specimens additionally yield sequences from normal skin's resident alphabeta T cells. Higher clonality was seen in lesional scalp than in normal scalp, especially in alopecia totalis/universalis.

Peripheral blood samples and lesional scalp punch biopsies were obtained from alopecia areata patients. With respect to this clone: Its antigen remains unknown.

Trimming shortened V by 7 bases and J by 4 bases, and 14 bases separated the two germline ends. The CDR3 extends over 13 amino acids. Germline assignment: CDR1 SQVTM and CDR2 ANQGSEA. Extraction of RNA preceded its reverse transcription into cDNA, which served as the sequencing template. TCRdb's copy holds only in-frame clones and misses some; the assay was immunoSEQ multiplex PCR. Here the sample spans around 140,000 clones, 58% being singletons. The clonotype was recovered from a human donor with alopecia areata. The V call is TRBV29-1, the J call TRBJ1-5; the D is unclear. The sample consisted of CD4+ T cells sorted from blood, taken at week 0. The CDR3 region has the DNA TGCAGCGCGCGGTCCCAACCTAATCAGCCCCAGCATTTT. It is translated as CSARSQPNQPQHF.